This T cell receptor beta chain stems from a study of identical twins. The germline CDR1 and CDR2 sequences are SEHNR and FQNEAQ (reference sequence). Between the trimmed V and J ends, which lost 2 bases and 8 bases, there was a span of 18 bases. The CDR3 length is 15 residues. TCRdb fed the 5' RACE reads into MiXCR, producing one record per CDR3 protein. The repertoire holds 470,000 or so distinct CDR3 sequences, with about 24% as singletons. These data also formed part of another study, on T cells expressing NK-cell markers. From that study: Six donors carried dominant NKG2C+ clonotypes that made up roughly 1.0-7.0% of their CD8+ T cells.

Sequenced: CD4+ T cells sorted from blood. The gene calls are TRBV7-9 and TRBJ1-2; no clear D. This TCR came from a woman under 30 in good health. The CDR3 loop is CASSLLNGYNSGYTF. The CDR3 DNA follows: TGTGCCAGCAGCTTACTCAACGGCTATAACTCCGGCTACACCTTC.